These 25 T cell receptor beta chains came from one sample sequenced in a study of blood T cell repertoires in COVID-19. Using immunoSEQ multiplex PCR, the repertoire was profiled, and TCRdb retains in-frame clones only, with some absent. The table has fewer than 500,000 clones, roughly four fifths seen once. Sequencing was carried out using peripheral blood. These receptors originate from a human donor with acute or convalescent COVID-19. The donor label of this sample is uncertain.

The chain joins TRBV28 to TRBJ2-2; 10 bases align to TRBD2. Germline V lookup: CDR1 MDHEN, CDR2 SYDVKM. The CDR3 totals 17 residues. The V segment lost 2 bases and the J segment 1 base; nucleotides outside the gene matches: 4. In nucleotides, the CDR3 is TGTGCCAGCAGTTTACCTACTAGCGGGGAGAACACCGGGGAGCTGTTTTTT. Protein: CASSLPTSGENTGELFF. Using reference TRBV28 and TRBJ2-2 for the parts outside the CDR3, the full variable domain is DVKVTQSSRYLVKRTGEKVFLECVQDMDHENMFWYRQDPGLGLRLIYFSYDVKMKEKGDIPEGYSVSREKKERFSLILESASTNQTSMYLCASSLPTSGENTGELFFGEGSRLTVL.

The V call is TRBV5-4, the J call TRBJ1-1, with 8 nucleotides matching TRBD1. The CDR3 is made up of 15 amino acids. CDR1 is SGHNT, CDR2 YYREEE, per germline (reference sequence). V shed 2 bases and J 6 bases; nucleotides not matched to a gene: 9. DNA for the CDR3: TGTGCCAGCAGCTTACGACAGGGGTCGTTTTCTGAAGCTTTCTTT. Amino acids: CASSLRQGSFSEAFF.

The V and J genes are TRBV30 and TRBJ1-1, with D tentatively TRBD1 (5 bases). The CDR3 contains 16 residues. V was pared by 0 bases and J by 0 bases, with 14 bases between. Germline V gene data show CDR1 as GTSNPN and CDR2 as SVGIG (reference sequence). CDR3 sequence (DNA): TGTGCCTGGAGTGTAGGGTCAGGGAGGATGAACACTGAAGCTTTCTTT. It is translated as CAWSVGSGRMNTEAFF.

The chain is built from TRBV4-2 and TRBJ1-2; D may be TRBD1 (5 bases). With 0 bases removed from V and 4 bases from J, the gap between germline ends came to 9 bases. The length of the CDR3 is 14 residues. From germline, CDR1 is LGHNA and CDR2 YNFKEQ. Here the CDR3 reads CASSQDLGGYGYTF. The DNA of the CDR3 is TGTGCCAGCAGCCAAGATTTGGGGGGCTATGGCTACACCTTC.

The chain joins TRBV18 to TRBJ1-2; D remains ambiguous. Trimming took 0 bases from V and 4 from J, leaving 9 bases between them. The CDR3 extends over 14 amino acids. CDR1 and CDR2 from the germline V gene are KGHSH and LQKENI. Here the CDR3 reads CASSPPEGFYGYTF. CDR3 coding DNA: TGTGCCAGCTCACCACCGGAGGGATTCTATGGCTACACCTTC.

The genes are TRBV19 and TRBJ1-6; D is undetermined. CDR1 is LNHDA, CDR2 SQIVND, per germline (reference sequence). V gave up 7 bases and J gave up 5 bases, with 9 bases separating them. The CDR3 contains 13 residues. CDR3 nucleotide sequence: TGTGCCAGTATGCAGGAAGATAATTCACCCCTCCACTTT. Translation: CASMQEDNSPLHF.

This clone was counted only a few times. CDR3: CASSLEGGPLNSPLHF. CDR3 sequence (DNA): TGTGCCAGCAGTTTAGAAGGGGGACCGCTCAATTCACCCCTCCACTTT. This chain uses TRBV28 with TRBJ1-6; the D gene is possibly TRBD1 (6 bases). This CDR3 is built from 16 residues. CDR1 and CDR2 from the germline V gene are MDHEN and SYDVKM. The V gene lost 2 bases and the J gene lost 7 bases, with 15 bases spanning the gap.

This clone turned up a few times. V gene TRBV7-6 combines with J gene TRBJ1-4; 8 bases match TRBD1. This CDR3 contains 15 residues. Germline V lookup: CDR1 SGHVS, CDR2 FNYEAQ. The J segment lost 6 bases and the V segment lost 2 bases, leaving 5 bases of the junction unmatched. CDR3 in DNA: TGTGCCAGCAGCTTATTAGGACAGGGCGATGAAAAACTGTTTTTT. Residues: CASSLLGQGDEKLFF.

In this sample, this clone turned up once. V usage is TRBV5-1 and J usage is TRBJ2-2, with 7 bases matching TRBD1. The germline V gene encodes CDR1 SGHRS and CDR2 YFSETQ. V was clipped by 2 bases and J by 3 bases; unmatched bases: 7. The CDR3 runs 16 residues. The CDR3 DNA follows: TGCGCCAGCAGCTTTCGGGGACAGTCGGACACCGGGGAGCTGTTTTTT. The encoded protein is CASSFRGQSDTGELFF.

This chain connects TRBV18 to TRBJ1-1; 7 positions agree with TRBD1. This CDR3 has 15 amino acids. Germline CDR1 reads KGHSH; CDR2 reads LQKENI. After removal of 1 base from V and 3 bases from J, the junction contained 5 bases not matched to a gene. Written as DNA, the CDR3 is TGTGCCAGCTCACCACTAGGGGGCCAGGACACTGAAGCTTTCTTT. This sequence encodes CASSPLGGQDTEAFF.

In its sample, this clone was seen a few times. The J gene is TRBJ2-7, the V gene TRBV20-1; weak D call: TRBD2 (6 bases). The CDR3 length is 10 residues. V was clipped by 6 bases and J by 7 bases, with 10 bases between them. Germline V CDR1 and CDR2: DFQATT, SNEGSKA (reference sequence). CDR3 DNA: TGCAGTGCCGCCAGCGGGGAGCAGTACTTC. Translated: CSAASGEQYF.

A single count supports this clone. The V gene is TRBV7-2, the J gene TRBJ2-5, with 9 positions matching TRBD1. The CDR3 consists of 14 residues. Per germline, CDR1 SGHTA and CDR2 FQGNSA. J gave up 5 bases and V 5 bases, and 6 bases lay outside the gene matches. The CDR3 here is CASSQWTGAETQYF. The CDR3 DNA reads TGTGCCAGCAGCCAATGGACAGGGGCGGAGACCCAGTACTTC.

The J gene is TRBJ1-2, the V gene TRBV2; D gene ambiguous. Trimming pared 7 bases from V and 10 bases from J, leaving 13 bases between. Germline V CDR1 and CDR2: SNHLY, FYNNEI. The CDR3 consists of 11 residues. As DNA, the CDR3 is TGTGCCAGCAAGGCGGTAGGTGACTACACCTTC. Translated: CASKAVGDYTF.

This clone was detected once. The CDR3 loop is CASSQVRVGGTEAFF. For the CDR3, the DNA is TGCGCCAGCAGCCAAGTCCGGGTGGGGGGAACTGAAGCTTTCTTT. The chain recombines TRBV4-1 with TRBJ1-1, with a possible D match to TRBD1 (5 bases). The V gene's germline CDR1 is MGHRA and CDR2 YSYEKL. CDR3 length: 15 residues. The V end lost 1 base, the J end lost 5 bases, and 14 bases lay between the germline ends.

This chain links TRBV30 with TRBJ1-2, with 7 bases lining up with TRBD1. Germline loops: CDR1 GTSNPN, CDR2 SVGIG (reference sequence). This CDR3 is built from 12 residues. Unmatched junction bases numbered 4, after V lost 1 base and J lost 8 bases. CDR3 amino acids: CAWSDRGTGYTF. DNA for the CDR3: TGTGCCTGGAGTGACAGGGGTACGGGCTACACCTTC.

The chain links TRBV25-1 to TRBJ1-2; D might be TRBD1 (6 bases). Germline CDR1 MGHDK, CDR2 SYGVNS. V lost 3 bases to trimming and J lost 6 bases, with 20 bases between them. The CDR3 has 16 residues. The CDR3 region has the DNA TGTGCCAGCAGTGACCGCGTGTACTCAGGGGCGGATGGCTACACCTTC. Encoded protein: CASSDRVYSGADGYTF.

In the case of this clone: Additional DNA sequences in this sample encode the identical CDR3. The chain joins TRBV27 to TRBJ1-1; the D is unclear. Germline CDR1 reads MNHEY; CDR2 reads SMNVEV (reference sequence). Between the trimmed V and J ends, which lost 3 bases and 1 base, there was a span of 6 bases. The CDR3 spans 13 residues. The CDR3 nucleotides read TGTGCCAGCAGTTTTAGCGGGAACACTGAAGCTTTCTTT. Protein: CASSFSGNTEAFF.

The chain's CDR3 is CASSHISDRGRSGANVLTF. The CDR3 DNA sequence: TGTGCCAGCAGCCACATATCGGACAGGGGCAGGTCTGGGGCCAACGTCCTGACTTTC. The rearrangement links TRBV11-2 to TRBJ2-6; 9 nucleotides line up with TRBD1. J gave up 1 base and V 5 bases, and 12 bases lay outside the gene matches. This CDR3 is 19 amino acids long. The V gene's germline CDR1 is SGHAT and CDR2 FQNNGV. Drawing the rest from reference TRBV11-2 and TRBJ2-6, the complete variable domain is EAGVAQSPRYKIIEKRQSVAFWCNPISGHATLYWYQQILGQGPKLLIQFQNNGVVDDSQLPKDRFSAERLKGVDSTLKIQPAKLEDSAVYLCASSHISDRGRSGANVLTFGAGSRLTVL.

The chain recombines TRBV3-1 (or the pseudogene TRBV3-2) with TRBJ1-2; D might be TRBD1 (5 bases). V was clipped by 0 bases and J by 6 bases, with 14 bases between them. CDR3 length equals 15 residues. Germline V gives CDR1 LGHDT, CDR2 YNNKEL (reference sequence). The chain's CDR3 is CASSQEGRTHNGYTF. The CDR3 bases are TGTGCCAGCAGCCAAGAAGGAAGGACACATAATGGCTACACCTTC.

The gene calls are TRBV4-2 and TRBJ1-1; 10 positions agree with TRBD1. CDR3 length equals 16 residues. Losses at the gene ends were 4 bases for V and 7 bases for J; bases not matched to a gene: 12. Germline V gene lookup returns CDR1 LGHNA and CDR2 YNFKEQ. The CDR3 DNA sequence: TGTGCCAGCAGCCCAACCGGGACAGGGGCAGTAAATGAAGCTTTCTTT. Its translation is CASSPTGTGAVNEAFF.

This clone appeared a single time. This sequence joins TRBV7-9 and TRBJ1-1, with 7 bases fitting TRBD1. With V trimmed by 3 bases and J by 2 bases, 12 bases remained unmatched. The CDR3 contains 17 residues. Germline CDR1 reads SEHNR; CDR2 reads FQNEAQ (reference sequence). The CDR3 coding sequence is TGTGCCAGCAGCTTTAAACAGGGGCGGTTCACCAACACTGAAGCTTTCTTT. Encoded protein: CASSFKQGRFTNTEAFF.

The chain employs TRBV5-6 and TRBJ1-5; D unresolved. The germline V and J ends were trimmed by 0 bases and 5 bases, with 6 bases remaining between them. The CDR3 sequence is 13 residues long. Germline V CDR1 and CDR2: SGHDT, YYEEEE. The chain's CDR3 is CASSLGSDQPQHF. The CDR3 DNA is TGTGCCAGCAGCTTGGGGTCGGATCAGCCCCAGCATTTT.

This rearrangement joins TRBV2 to TRBJ2-3; TRBD1 matches at 12 bases. The germline V gene encodes CDR1 SNHLY and CDR2 FYNNEI. The CDR3 contains 14 residues. Trimming at V came to 6 bases and at J to 4 bases, leaving 2 bases not matched to a gene. In DNA, the CDR3 is TGTGCCAGCAGGGGACAGGGGGCATCAGATACGCAGTATTTT. Its protein product is CASRGQGASDTQYF.

The chain carries TRBV5-1 and TRBJ2-5; no clear D gene. CDR1 is SGHRS and CDR2 is YFSETQ in the germline V gene. The CDR3 runs to 12 residues. V lost 2 bases and J 3 bases, leaving 5 bases between the germline ends. DNA of the CDR3: TGCGCCAGCAGCTTTGCAGAAGAGACCCAGTACTTC. It yields the protein CASSFAEETQYF. The full variable domain, in which reference TRBV5-1 and TRBJ2-5 provide the parts outside the CDR3, is KAGVTQTPRYLIKTRGQQVTLSCSPISGHRSVSWYQQTPGQGLQFLFEYFSETQRNKGNFPGRFSGRQFSNSRSEMNVSTLELGDSALYLCASSFAEETQYFGPGTRLLVL.

V gene TRBV5-1 combines with J gene TRBJ2-7; TRBD2 aligns across 9 bases. Germline V gene lookup returns CDR1 SGHRS and CDR2 YFSETQ. With 3 bases clipped from V and 9 bases from J, the junction kept 13 bases outside the gene matches. The CDR3 sequence is 15 residues long. The CDR3 region has the DNA TGCGCCAGCAGCTACTCCTTAGCGGGGGAAAGCGGGCAGTACTTC. Encoded protein: CASSYSLAGESGQYF.